What follows are 17 T cell receptor beta chains derived from one specimen sequenced in a study of shared clonotypes between healthy human individuals. Profiling relied on immunoSEQ multiplex PCR, and the TCRdb table lists in-frame clones only, not all of them. This sample has 2.3 million or so clones, with over 90% found just once. The sequenced material came from naive CD4+ T cells from PBMCs. Described subset: CD45RA+ positively selected. These receptors were obtained from a man aged 18 to 30 in good health. Some clones in this sample may be carry-over from other donors' samples.

This chain connects TRBV7-9 to TRBJ2-3; no firm D call. The V gene lost 5 bases and the J gene lost 3 bases, with 12 bases spanning the gap. The CDR3 has 14 residues. Germline V gene data show CDR1 as SEHNR and CDR2 as FQNEAQ (reference sequence). The CDR3 DNA reads as TGTGCCAGCAGCCTCCGCCACATAACAGATACGCAGTATTTT. Translating it yields CASSLRHITDTQYF.

This clone was picked up one time. The chain employs TRBV6-4 and TRBJ2-2; 9 bases agree with TRBD2. From germline, CDR1 is MRHNA and CDR2 SNTAGT. Losses at the gene ends were 5 bases for V and 0 bases for J; bases not matched to a gene: 1. The CDR3 totals 15 residues. The CDR3 DNA follows: TGTGCCAGCAGTCCTAGCGGGACGAACACCGGGGAGCTGTTTTTT. It is translated as CASSPSGTNTGELFF.

J is TRBJ1-4 and V is TRBV23-1; D is uncertain. TRBV23-1 is an ORF; its function is uncertain. V was shortened by 7 bases and J by 7 bases, with 10 bases between the two germline ends. The CDR3 has 12 amino acids. Here the CDR3 reads CASKRAFEKLFF. CDR3 nucleotides: TGCGCCAGCAAGAGAGCCTTTGAAAAACTGTTTTTT.

This chain uses TRBV7-9 with TRBJ1-2, with 11 bases fitting TRBD1. J lost 14 bases, V lost 4 bases, and 9 bases had no gene match. From germline, CDR1 is SEHNR and CDR2 FQNEAQ (reference sequence). The CDR3 is made up of 13 amino acids. The CDR3 here is CASSWGQGEGGTF. DNA of the CDR3: TGTGCCAGCAGCTGGGGACAGGGGGAAGGTGGTACCTTC.

The CDR3 coding sequence is TGTGCCAGCTGCTTTGTGGGCGGGAGCCTCTACAATGAGCAGTTCTTC. This codes for CASCFVGGSLYNEQFF. The V gene is TRBV27, the J gene TRBJ2-1; 7 positions match TRBD2. The CDR3 consists of 16 residues. Per germline, CDR1 MNHEY and CDR2 SMNVEV (reference sequence). The ends lost 8 bases at V and 3 bases at J; junction bases unmatched: 13.

V usage is TRBV5-1 and J usage is TRBJ2-5; TRBD1 matches at 8 bases. Germline V lookup: CDR1 SGHRS, CDR2 YFSETQ. V was pared by 4 bases and J by 7 bases, with 6 bases of the junction left unmatched. This CDR3 region has 13 residues. The CDR3 region has the DNA TGCGCCAGCAGCGACAGGGGTTCCGGGACCCAGTACTTC. Its translation is CASSDRGSGTQYF.

The V gene is TRBV27, the J gene TRBJ2-7, with a weak D call TRBD1 (6 bases). The CDR3 spans 16 residues. Germline V gene sequence: CDR1 MNHEY, CDR2 SMNVEV (reference sequence). V was pared by 9 bases and J by 3 bases, with 24 bases between. The CDR3 region is CASSLSPGVTFYEQYF. The CDR3 DNA reads as TGTGCCAGTTCGCTATCCCCAGGGGTCACCTTCTACGAGCAGTACTTC.

The chain uses TRBV28 and TRBJ2-1, with D tentatively TRBD2 (7 bases). Germline values: CDR1 MDHEN, CDR2 SYDVKM. V gave up 7 bases and J gave up 4 bases, with 17 bases separating them. CDR3 length equals 15 residues. DNA of the CDR3: TGTGCCAGCATAGGGGGGGCTAGCGGTTACAATGAGCAGTTCTTC. It is translated as CASIGGASGYNEQFF.

The V gene is TRBV5-1, the J gene TRBJ2-2; D remains unclear. The length of the CDR3 is 14 residues. Germline V CDR1 and CDR2: SGHRS, YFSETQ. V lost 3 bases and J lost 7, with 13 bases in between. The CDR3 bases are TGCGCCAGCAGCTCGGGTGGGGTCAGCGGGGAGCTGTTTTTT. It codes for CASSSGGVSGELFF.

V and J are TRBV6-5 and TRBJ2-1; perhaps TRBD2 as D (6 bases). In germline, CDR1 is MNHEY, CDR2 SVGAGI. V lost 0 bases and J lost 3, with 12 bases in between. There are 16 residues in the CDR3. The CDR3 loop is CASSYSLGGVYNEQFF. CDR3 bases: TGTGCCAGCAGTTACTCGCTGGGCGGGGTCTACAATGAGCAGTTCTTC.

The V gene is TRBV7-9, the J gene TRBJ1-1, with a weak D call TRBD1 (5 bases). Germline V gene lookup returns CDR1 SEHNR and CDR2 FQNEAQ (reference sequence). The V end was cut by 2 bases, the J end by 6 bases, with 10 bases between. CDR3 length: 13 amino acids. The CDR3 reads CASSLNRGSEAFF. CDR3 nucleotides: TGTGCCAGCAGCTTAAATCGGGGCTCTGAAGCTTTCTTT.

The chain combines TRBV29-1 with TRBJ2-1; D ambiguous. Germline CDR1 SQVTM, CDR2 ANQGSEA. This CDR3 region has 12 residues. The ends were cut back, 6 bases at V and 0 bases at J, with 6 bases in the middle. The chain's CDR3 is CSVESSYNEQFF. Written as DNA, the CDR3 is TGCAGCGTGGAGTCCTCCTACAATGAGCAGTTCTTC.

The chain employs TRBV28 and TRBJ1-2; 7 nucleotides agree with TRBD1. The junction had 10 bases not matched to a gene; V was cut back by 8 bases and J by 4 bases. Germline V gives CDR1 MDHEN, CDR2 SYDVKM. The length of the CDR3 is 14 residues. CDR3 in DNA: TGTGCCAGCGCCATCCCGGGACAGTTCTATGGCTACACCTTC. Its translation: CASAIPGQFYGYTF.

This rearrangement joins TRBV5-4 to TRBJ1-2; TRBD1 might be the D (5 bases). Trimming cost V 1 base and J 4 bases, with 17 bases left between them. Germline V CDR1 and CDR2: SGHNT, YYREEE (reference sequence). The CDR3 spans 16 residues. Written as DNA, the CDR3 is TGTGCCAGCAGCTTGCAAGGGGTGGAGTTCAGCTATGGCTACACCTTC. It yields the protein CASSLQGVEFSYGYTF.

The genes are TRBV27 and TRBJ2-5; D not resolved. This CDR3 spans 16 amino acids. Per germline, CDR1 MNHEY and CDR2 SMNVEV (reference sequence). Trimming took off 5 bases at V and 0 bases at J, with 16 bases between the two ends. DNA of the CDR3: TGTGCCAGCAGTCCTATATCCAGGTGGGACCAAGAGACCCAGTACTTC. Translation: CASSPISRWDQETQYF.

This chain links TRBV30 with TRBJ2-5, with D unclear. Trimming pared 0 bases from V and 5 bases from J, leaving 7 bases between. The CDR3 has 12 residues. Germline V CDR1 and CDR2: GTSNPN, SVGIG (reference sequence). For the CDR3, the DNA is TGTGCCTGGAGTGTACTCCCGGAGACCCAGTACTTC. Residues: CAWSVLPETQYF. Full variable domain (outside the CDR3, taken from reference TRBV30 and TRBJ2-5): SQTIHQWPATLVQPVGSPLSLECTVEGTSNPNLYWYRQAAGRGLQLLFYSVGIGQISSEVPQNLSASRPQDRQFILSSKKLLLSDSGFYLCAWSVLPETQYFGPGTRLLVL.

This rearrangement joins TRBV16 to TRBJ1-2; D remains ambiguous. V was shortened by 0 bases and J by 7 bases, with 9 bases between the two germline ends. There are 13 residues in the CDR3. CDR1 and CDR2 (germline): KGHSY, FQNENV. CDR3 sequence reads: CASSQSEGTGYTF. The DNA of the CDR3 is TGTGCCAGCAGCCAATCCGAGGGAACTGGCTACACCTTC.